Shown below are 3 T cell receptor beta chains from a single sample sequenced in a study of regulatory and conventional T cells in RAG deficiency. Assay used: immunoSEQ multiplex PCR; TCRdb lists only in-frame clones, some missing. The profile shows under 25,000 clones, about 87% of them singletons. Blood CD4+ CD25-high CD127-low regulatory T cells supplied the genomic DNA template. This same sample was also part of a study on regulatory T cells. This second report adds: Amplification used 52 TRBV primers and 13 TRBJ primers.

Sequences were obtained from Tregs sorted from blood. All receptors derive from a human donor in good health.

This rearrangement joins TRBV12-2 to TRBJ1-4. TRBV12-2 is assigned pseudogene status. The CDR3 is made up of 18 amino acids. The CDR3 here is CASRLATEGGGRGEKLFF. In nucleotides, the CDR3 is TGTGCAAGTCGCTTAGCTACCGAGGGAGGGGGCCGGGGTGAAAAACTGTTTTTT.

This clone was counted only a few times. This sequence joins TRBV12-2 and TRBJ1-3. TRBV12-2 is termed a pseudogene. The length of the CDR3 is 16 residues. The CDR3 DNA is TGTGCAAGTCGCTTACGCCCTACAGCGCCTGGAAACACCATATATTTT. As protein: CASRLRPTAPGNTIYF.

V gene TRBV5-1 combines with J gene TRBJ1-3, with D possibly TRBD1 on 6 matching bases. The germline V gene has CDR1 SGHRS and CDR2 YFSETQ. The CDR3 extends over 15 amino acids. Trimming cost V 0 bases and J 0 bases, with 7 bases left between them. Here the CDR3 reads CASSLGQASGNTIYF. The CDR3 nucleotides are TGCGCCAGCAGCTTGGGACAGGCCTCTGGAAACACCATATATTTT.